This TCR beta chain appears in the sequencing data of a study of cytomegalovirus exposure and HLA in healthy donors. Study-wide findings and caveats: Listed as cytomegalovirus-associated were 150 or so TCR beta chains. It was reportedly the case that the classifier diagnosed cytomegalovirus status with high specificity and sensitivity.

About this clone: The antigen is undetermined.

PCR employed 60 Vbeta and 13 Jbeta primers. Produced via immunoSEQ multiplex PCR; TCRdb's table is partial and in-frame only. The data hold fewer than 200,000 clones, with 71% observed a single time. The CDR3 length is 13 residues. Per germline, CDR1 MDHEN and CDR2 SYDVKM. V lost 8 bases to trimming and J lost 2 bases, with 13 bases between them. The sequence was obtained from a woman in her thirties in good health and CMV-seronegative. The sequencing sample was made of PBMCs. This chain uses TRBV28 with TRBJ2-7, with D perhaps TRBD1 (6 bases). The chain's CDR3 is CASQGPMAYEQYF. As DNA, the CDR3 is TGTGCCAGCCAGGGGCCCATGGCCTACGAGCAGTACTTC.